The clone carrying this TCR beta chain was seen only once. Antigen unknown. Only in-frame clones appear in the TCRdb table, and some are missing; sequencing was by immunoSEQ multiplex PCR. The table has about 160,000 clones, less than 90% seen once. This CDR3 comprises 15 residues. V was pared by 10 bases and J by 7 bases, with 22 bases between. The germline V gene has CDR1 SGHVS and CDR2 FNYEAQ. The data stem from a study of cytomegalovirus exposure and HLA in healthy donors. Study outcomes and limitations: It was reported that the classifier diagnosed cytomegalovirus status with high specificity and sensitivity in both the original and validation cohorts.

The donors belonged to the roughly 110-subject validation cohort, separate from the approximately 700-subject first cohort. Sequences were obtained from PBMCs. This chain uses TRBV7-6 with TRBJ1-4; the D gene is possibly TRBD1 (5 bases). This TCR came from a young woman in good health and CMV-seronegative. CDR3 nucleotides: TGTGCCACGCAAAGGGGAGGGCAGTCAAGTGAAAAACTGTTTTTT. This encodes CATQRGGQSSEKLFF.